This T cell receptor beta chain was sequenced in a study of cytomegalovirus exposure and HLA in healthy donors. Whole-study results and caveats: V segments that were indistinguishable, TRBV6-2 and TRBV6-3 among them, were omitted from analysis. The study recorded 150 to 200 TCR beta chains that were cytomegalovirus-associated.

The study ran its PCR with 60 Vbeta and 13 Jbeta primers. Sequenced by immunoSEQ multiplex PCR; TCRdb stores in-frame clones only, minus some. The sample lists more than 110,000 clones, approximately 71% occurring once. V was cut by 0 bases and J by 2 bases, with 14 bases left in between. The length of the CDR3 is 16 residues. Germline values: CDR1 SGHVS, CDR2 FQNEAQ. This clone was counted at least ten times. The antigen remains undetermined. This chain links TRBV7-8 with TRBJ2-7; D possibly corresponds to TRBD2 (6 bases). The sequence derives from a woman in her fifties or sixties in good health and CMV-seronegative. Sequenced: PBMCs. The DNA of the CDR3 is TGTGCCAGCAGCTTAGCGTTGGGGGGTCGGACCTACGAGCAGTACTTC. Translation gives CASSLALGGRTYEQYF. The complete variable domain, with remaining parts taken from reference TRBV7-8 and TRBJ2-7, reads GAGVSQSPRYKVAKRGQDVALRCDPISGHVSLFWYQQALGQGPEFLTYFQNEAQLDKSGLPSDRFFAERPEGSVSTLKIQRTQQEDSAVYLCASSLALGGRTYEQYFGPGTRLTVT.